Below, 30 T cell receptor beta chains from the same sample are listed, as sequenced in a study of T-cell memory formation after mild COVID-19. In TCRdb, the 5' RACE reads were re-called with MiXCR into one record per CDR3 protein. In the table there are about 390,000 distinct CDR3 sequences, more than 20% of which are singletons. Material for sequencing was PBMCs or a T cell subset sorted from them (not recorded which). All receptors come from an adult woman who had mild COVID-19 (a few samples of this study predate the infection). Cell type and time point are not known.

This rearrangement joins TRBV29-1 to TRBJ2-1, with D possibly matching TRBD2 (7 bases). V was trimmed by 1 base and J by 5 bases, leaving 21 bases between them. This CDR3 region has 17 residues. Germline CDR1 reads SQVTM; CDR2 reads ANQGSEA. CDR3 amino acids: CSVEGGRGHHLDNEQFF. The CDR3 bases are TGCAGCGTTGAAGGGGGGAGGGGACACCATTTGGACAATGAGCAGTTCTTC.

This chain joins TRBV20-1 and TRBJ1-1; possible D gene TRBD1, 5 bases. The CDR3 runs 12 residues. V was pared by 1 base and J by 7 bases, with 10 bases between. CDR1 is DFQATT, CDR2 SNEGSKA, per germline (reference sequence). The CDR3 DNA reads TGCAGTGCTAGAGGAGGGGATGGTGAAGCTTTCTTT. Protein product: CSARGGDGEAFF.

This clonotype showed up just a few times. This rearrangement joins TRBV12-3 or TRBV12-4 to TRBJ1-2; 8 bases align to TRBD1. The CDR3 is made up of 13 amino acids. V dropped 5 bases and J dropped 7; count of bases not matched to a gene: 6. The CDR3 region is CASSRQGSTGYTF. Here the CDR3 DNA reads TGTGCCAGCAGTAGACAGGGGTCGACTGGCTACACCTTC.

A few counts support this clonotype. The CDR3 nucleotides are TGTGCCAGCAGCCCGGGACTAGCGGGAGCCTCGGACTACAATGAGCAGTTCTTC. This sequence encodes CASSPGLAGASDYNEQFF. The chain couples TRBV4-2 to TRBJ2-1, with TRBD2 matching over 14 bases. The CDR3 spans 18 residues. CDR1 and CDR2 (germline): LGHNA, YNFKEQ. The J segment lost 3 bases and the V segment lost 4 bases, leaving 8 bases of the junction unmatched.

In its sample, this clonotype was seen a few times. The genes are TRBV11-2 and TRBJ1-1; D might be TRBD1 (5 bases). The CDR3 loop spans 17 amino acids. The V gene lost 5 bases and the J gene lost 0 bases, with 19 bases spanning the gap. Per the germline V gene, CDR1 is SGHAT and CDR2 is FQNNGV. As DNA, the CDR3 is TGTGCCAGCAGCAGGACTCAACCCGGGGCGATGAACACTGAAGCTTTCTTT. Encoded protein: CASSRTQPGAMNTEAFF.

The chain combines TRBV12-3 or TRBV12-4 with TRBJ2-4, with TRBD2 matching over 8 bases. The CDR3 covers 12 residues. J gave up 7 bases and V 8 bases, and 4 bases lay outside the gene matches. CDR3 DNA sequence: TGTGCCAGCTCGGGAGGGGGGAACATTCAGTACTTC. It is translated as CASSGGGNIQYF.

The gene calls are TRBV29-1 and TRBJ2-4; D may be TRBD2 (6 bases). Germline V CDR1 and CDR2: SQVTM, ANQGSEA. The CDR3 is 15 amino acids. Trimming left V 4 bases short and J 0 bases short, with 13 bases between. CDR3 nucleotide sequence: TGCAGCGTTGTCTCTGGAGGGAGAGCCAAAAACATTCAGTACTTC. Translated, it gives CSVVSGGRAKNIQYF.

There are a few counts of this clonotype. The rearrangement joins TRBV27 to TRBJ1-1, with 8 nucleotides matching TRBD1. The CDR3 has 14 amino acids. J gave up 5 bases and V 3 bases, and 5 bases lay outside the gene matches. Per the germline V gene, CDR1 is MNHEY and CDR2 is SMNVEV (reference sequence). Here the CDR3 DNA reads TGTGCCAGCAGTTTGTCGACAGGGGTTACTGAAGCTTTCTTT. Translated: CASSLSTGVTEAFF.

This clonotype was observed a handful of times. The V call is TRBV18, the J call TRBJ1-1; a possible D gene is TRBD1 (6 bases). V was clipped by 3 bases and J by 3 bases, with 11 bases between them. The CDR3 sequence is 14 residues long. Germline CDR1 is KGHSH and CDR2 is LQKENI. Here the CDR3 reads CASSPRGGDTEAFF. Here the CDR3 DNA reads TGTGCCAGCTCACCCAGGGGTGGGGACACTGAAGCTTTCTTT.

This clonotype turned up a few times. This sequence joins TRBV6-5 and TRBJ2-1; D call uncertain. Trimming took off 6 bases at V and 2 bases at J, with 8 bases between the two ends. The CDR3 covers 13 residues. Per the germline V gene, CDR1 is MNHEY and CDR2 is SVGAGI. Here the CDR3 DNA reads TGTGCCAGCAGCCGCTCGACCTACAATGAGCAGTTCTTC. It specifies CASSRSTYNEQFF.

The chain couples TRBV19 to TRBJ2-7, with a tentative D call TRBD2 (5 bases). The CDR3 extends over 15 amino acids. Trimming removed 4 bases from V and 3 bases from J, with 16 bases in between. Germline assignment: CDR1 LNHDA and CDR2 SQIVND (reference sequence). The CDR3 is CASSKRWQADYEQYF. CDR3 bases: TGTGCCAGTAGTAAGCGGTGGCAGGCAGACTACGAGCAGTACTTC.

V gene TRBV6-1 combines with J gene TRBJ2-3, with D perhaps matching TRBD2 (6 bases). Looked up from germline, CDR1 is MNHNS and CDR2 is SASEGT. Trimming removed 6 bases at V and 2 bases at J, with 15 bases between. The CDR3 extends over 15 amino acids. CDR3 nucleotide sequence: TGTGCCAGCAGGGAGGGCGGGGCCCACACAGATACGCAGTATTTT. Its translation is CASREGGAHTDTQYF.

This clonotype was picked up many times. The V call is TRBV5-1, the J call TRBJ2-3, with D perhaps TRBD1 (6 bases). The CDR3 is 14 residues long. Germline CDR1 reads SGHRS; CDR2 reads YFSETQ. Trimming pared 0 bases from V and 9 bases from J, leaving 14 bases between. The CDR3 nucleotides are TGCGCCAGCAGCTTGGCCACCAACAGGGAGACGCAGTATTTT. Protein: CASSLATNRETQYF.

The chain has TRBV7-9 and TRBJ1-1, with D hard to call. Trimming stripped 1 base from V and 8 bases from J, with 14 bases between. CDR1 is SEHNR, CDR2 FQNEAQ, per germline (reference sequence). The CDR3 spans 14 residues. The CDR3: CASSLDATRDEAFF. For the CDR3, the DNA is TGTGCCAGCAGCTTAGACGCCACTCGCGACGAAGCTTTCTTT.

This clonotype was seen a few times. This chain uses TRBV20-1 with TRBJ1-5; D is unresolved. Trimming took off 0 bases at V and 0 bases at J, with 6 bases between the two ends. Germline V gives CDR1 DFQATT, CDR2 SNEGSKA (reference sequence). The CDR3 covers 14 residues. The CDR3 DNA reads TGCAGTGCTAGAGATGGAAATAGCAATCAGCCCCAGCATTTT. Translation gives CSARDGNSNQPQHF.

J is TRBJ2-1 and V is TRBV12-3 or TRBV12-4, with D perhaps given as TRBD1 or TRBD2 (5 bases each). The V gene lost 6 bases and the J gene lost 4 bases, with 22 bases spanning the gap. The CDR3 sequence is 17 residues long. Here the CDR3 reads CASRPPGRGFAYNEQFF. In DNA form, the CDR3 reads TGTGCCAGCAGGCCTCCGGGACGGGGCTTCGCTTACAATGAGCAGTTCTTC.

This clonotype was detected ten times or more. The chain has TRBV12-3 or TRBV12-4 and TRBJ1-5; TRBD1 is a possible D gene (5 bases). There are 14 residues in the CDR3. V was cut by 6 bases and J by 4 bases, with 13 bases left in between. CDR3 protein: CASSPSGGNQPQHF. Written as DNA, the CDR3 is TGTGCCAGCAGCCCAAGTGGGGGGAATCAGCCCCAGCATTTT.

The chain links TRBV24-1 to TRBJ2-2, with D perhaps assigned TRBD1 or TRBD2 (6 bases each). V lost 4 bases, J lost 2 bases, and 13 bases lay in between. CDR1 and CDR2 (germline): KGHDR, SFDVKD. The CDR3 covers 16 residues. The CDR3 DNA reads TGTGCCACCAGTGAGCCGGAGGGGGTTAACACCGGGGAGCTGTTTTTT. Amino acids: CATSEPEGVNTGELFF.

The CDR3 bases are TGTGCCAGCAGCGGCGGGACAGGGTCCACTGAAGCTTTCTTT. Translating it yields CASSGGTGSTEAFF. J is TRBJ1-1 and V is TRBV9; the match to TRBD1 covers 9 bases. Germline trimming cut 3 bases from V and 4 bases from J; bases unmatched to any gene: 4. This CDR3 region has 14 residues. Per the germline V gene, CDR1 is SGDLS and CDR2 is YYNGEE.

This clonotype appeared a few times. This chain uses TRBV29-1 with TRBJ2-7; D not certain. This CDR3 has 12 amino acids. Germline V gene sequence: CDR1 SQVTM, CDR2 ANQGSEA. The V end was cut by 0 bases, the J end by 3 bases, with 6 bases between. CDR3 in DNA: TGCAGCGTTGAAGATCCGCGCTACGAGCAGTACTTC. Residues: CSVEDPRYEQYF.

This clonotype has just a few counts. The chain employs TRBV3-1 and TRBJ2-1; D is unresolved. The CDR3 has 17 amino acids. Between the trimmed V and J ends, which lost 0 bases and 0 bases, there was a span of 12 bases. The germline CDR1 and CDR2 sequences are LGHDT and YNNKEL (reference sequence). CDR3 sequence (DNA): TGTGCCAGCAGCCAAGACTACTCCAGAAACTCCTACAATGAGCAGTTCTTC. Encoded protein: CASSQDYSRNSYNEQFF.

This clonotype showed up just a few times. The chain joins TRBV5-1 to TRBJ1-5, with D maybe TRBD1 (6 bases). CDR1 and CDR2 from the germline V gene are SGHRS and YFSETQ. Trimming left V 1 base short and J 6 bases short, with 11 bases between. CDR3 size: 14 residues. The CDR3 is CASSLLPGVQPQHF. In DNA, the CDR3 is TGCGCCAGCAGCTTGTTACCAGGGGTTCAGCCCCAGCATTTT.

The chain recombines TRBV7-2 with TRBJ1-1; D not resolved. The V end was cut by 8 bases, the J end by 0 bases, with 10 bases between. CDR3 length: 13 amino acids. Germline assignment: CDR1 SGHTA and CDR2 FQGNSA. The chain's CDR3 is CASGTTMNTEAFF. The DNA of the CDR3 is TGTGCCAGCGGAACGACAATGAACACTGAAGCTTTCTTT.

This clonotype was detected only a few times. The CDR3: CASRAGTAENSYEQYF. CDR3 nucleotide sequence: TGCGCCAGCAGGGCCGGGACAGCCGAAAACTCCTACGAGCAGTACTTC. The rearrangement joins TRBV10-2 to TRBJ2-7, with TRBD1 matching 7 bases. The CDR3 totals 16 residues. Germline trimming cut 6 bases from V and 0 bases from J; bases unmatched to any gene: 11. The germline gives CDR1 WSHSY, CDR2 SAAADI.

This clonotype appeared a few times. V gene TRBV5-5 combines with J gene TRBJ2-1, with 9 bases lining up with TRBD2. The CDR3 length is 16 residues. V lost 3 bases to trimming and J lost 10 bases; unmatched junction nucleotides: 14. CDR1 SGHKS and CDR2 YYEKEE come from the germline V gene (reference sequence). The chain's CDR3 is CASSSPGVAGAGEQFF. The CDR3 DNA sequence: TGTGCCAGCAGCTCCCCCGGGGTAGCGGGGGCCGGGGAGCAGTTCTTC.

The chain uses TRBV20-1 and TRBJ2-7, with D possibly being TRBD2 (6 bases). The length of the CDR3 is 13 residues. V was clipped by 3 bases and J by 2 bases, with 11 bases between them. Germline CDR1 and CDR2: DFQATT and SNEGSKA (reference sequence). The CDR3 DNA reads TGCAGTGCTAGTCCTAGCGCCACCTACGAGCAGTACTTC. It codes for CSASPSATYEQYF.

This chain links TRBV7-2 with TRBJ2-1, with D hard to call. The CDR3 has 13 residues. The V and J ends lost 5 bases and 7 bases respectively, with 12 bases between them. The germline CDR1 and CDR2 sequences are SGHTA and FQGNSA. DNA of the CDR3: TGTGCCAGCAGCCCGCCTTCCTTGAATGAGCAGTTCTTC. This codes for CASSPPSLNEQFF.

V gene TRBV7-8 combines with J gene TRBJ1-5; tentatively, D is TRBD1 (5 bases). The CDR3 is 13 amino acids. The germline V gene encodes CDR1 SGHVS and CDR2 FQNEAQ. Trimming removed 4 bases at V and 6 bases at J, with 10 bases between. This CDR3 is CASSWEGIQPQHF. The CDR3 DNA sequence: TGTGCCAGCAGCTGGGAGGGGATTCAGCCCCAGCATTTT.

CDR3 coding DNA: TGTGCCAGCAGCTCCTCCCTAGGGGCGCGGGATGGCTACACCTTC. Its protein product is CASSSSLGARDGYTF. V usage is TRBV7-8 and J usage is TRBJ1-2, with a weak D call TRBD1 (5 bases). In germline, CDR1 is SGHVS, CDR2 FQNEAQ. The CDR3 has 15 residues. The V end was cut by 4 bases, the J end by 6 bases, with 18 bases between.

The V call is TRBV2, the J call TRBJ2-7; weak D call: TRBD1 (6 bases). This CDR3 region has 12 residues. V dropped 8 bases and J dropped 4 bases, with 12 bases sitting between them. The germline V gene encodes CDR1 SNHLY and CDR2 FYNNEI. The CDR3 DNA reads as TGTGCCAGCCAGGGGTCCAGGTACGAGCAGTACTTC. Its translation: CASQGSRYEQYF.